The source of this TCR beta chain is a study of cytotoxic CD8 clonotypes in ibrutinib-treated CLL. On the study more broadly: Included were about 11 relapsed/refractory and some 15 treatment-naive patients, of whom 17 to 18 were IGHV unmutated.

The study, taken as a whole, reports: Patients had baseline clonality above age-matched healthy donors, and this clonality moved with circulating CD8+ T-cell counts. Clonality rose at ibrutinib response, held steady in sustained remission, and fell toward baseline at progression.

Germline-derived CDR1 and CDR2 are SGHDT and YYEEEE. CDR3 length equals 15 residues. V was pared by 0 bases and J by 3 bases, with 12 bases between. Sequencing was designed to attain a depth spanning 1 in 200,000 to 1 in 1 million T cells. TCRdb's copy holds only in-frame clones and misses some; the assay was immunoSEQ multiplex PCR. Here the sample spans 20,000 to 30,000 clones, roughly 70% being singletons. As to this clone: The antigen is undetermined.

The source was PBMCs, collected after 24 months of ibrutinib treatment. V usage is TRBV5-6 and J usage is TRBJ2-5; D perhaps matches TRBD1 (5 bases). This sequence was found in a human donor with chronic lymphocytic leukemia. CDR3 region: CASSLGTGAKETQYF. CDR3 nucleotide sequence: TGTGCCAGCAGCTTGGGAACAGGTGCCAAAGAGACCCAGTACTTC. The variable domain in full, with the rest retrieved from reference TRBV5-6 and TRBJ2-5, is DAGVTQSPTHLIKTRGQQVTLRCSPKSGHDTVSWYQQALGQGPQFIFQYYEEEERQRGNFPDRFSGHQFPNYSSELNVNALLLGDSALYLCASSLGTGAKETQYFGPGTRLLVL.